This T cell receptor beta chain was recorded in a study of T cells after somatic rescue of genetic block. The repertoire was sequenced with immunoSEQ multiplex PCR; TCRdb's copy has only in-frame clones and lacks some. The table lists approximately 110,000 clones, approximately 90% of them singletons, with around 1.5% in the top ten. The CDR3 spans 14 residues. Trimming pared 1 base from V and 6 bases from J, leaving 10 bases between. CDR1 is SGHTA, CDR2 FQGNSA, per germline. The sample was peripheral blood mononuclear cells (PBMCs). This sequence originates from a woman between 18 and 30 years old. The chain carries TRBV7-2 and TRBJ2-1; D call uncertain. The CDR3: CASSLGPFPNEQFF. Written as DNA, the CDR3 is TGTGCCAGCAGCTTAGGGCCTTTTCCCAATGAGCAGTTCTTC.